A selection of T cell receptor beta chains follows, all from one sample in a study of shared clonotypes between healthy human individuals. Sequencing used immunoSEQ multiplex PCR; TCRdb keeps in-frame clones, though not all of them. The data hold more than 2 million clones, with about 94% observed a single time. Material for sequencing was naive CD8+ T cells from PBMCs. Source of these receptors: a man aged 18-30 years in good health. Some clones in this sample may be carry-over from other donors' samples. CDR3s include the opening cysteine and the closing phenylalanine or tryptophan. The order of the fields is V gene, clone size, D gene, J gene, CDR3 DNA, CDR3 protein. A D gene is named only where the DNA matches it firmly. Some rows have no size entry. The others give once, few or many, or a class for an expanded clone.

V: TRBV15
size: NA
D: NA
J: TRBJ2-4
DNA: TGTGCCACCAGCAGCCGGGACGGGGTGGGGAACATTCAGTACTTC
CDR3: CATSSRDGVGNIQYF

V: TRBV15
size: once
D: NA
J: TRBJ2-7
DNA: TGTGCCACCAGCAGCCTCATGTACGAGCAGTACTTC
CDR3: CATSSLMYEQYF

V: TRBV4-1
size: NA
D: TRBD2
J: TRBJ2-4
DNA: TGCGCCAGCAGCCAAGGACTAGCGGGAGGGTTAGCCAAAAACATTCAGTACTTC
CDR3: CASSQGLAGGLAKNIQYF

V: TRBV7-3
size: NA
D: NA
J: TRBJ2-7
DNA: TGTGCCAGCAGCATATACAGCGGCTACGAGCAGTACTTC
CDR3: CASSIYSGYEQYF

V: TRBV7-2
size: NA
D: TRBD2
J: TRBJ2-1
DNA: TGTGCCAGCAGCCCTAGCGGGATCCATCGCTTCTACAATGAGCAGTTCTTC
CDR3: CASSPSGIHRFYNEQFF

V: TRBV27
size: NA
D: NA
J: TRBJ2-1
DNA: TGTGCCAGCAGTCGACTTCTGGCCGGGGGCAATGAGCAGTTCTTC
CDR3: CASSRLLAGGNEQFF

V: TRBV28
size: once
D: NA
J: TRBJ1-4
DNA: TGTGCCGTTAGCCCCCCAACTAATGAAAAACTGTTTTTT
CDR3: CAVSPPTNEKLFF

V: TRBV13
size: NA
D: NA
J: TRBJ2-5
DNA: TGTGCCAGCAGCTCCGGTCTCACCGCCGGATACTTC
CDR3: CASSSGLTAGYF

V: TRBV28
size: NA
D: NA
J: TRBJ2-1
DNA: TGTGCCAGCAGTTTCCTGTGGAATGAGCAGTTCTTC
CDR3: CASSFLWNEQFF

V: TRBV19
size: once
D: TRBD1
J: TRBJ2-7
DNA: TGTGCCAGTAGCTTCTCGACAGGGACCTACGAGCAGTACTTC
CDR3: CASSFSTGTYEQYF

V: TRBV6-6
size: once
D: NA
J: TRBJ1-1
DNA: TGTGCCAGCAGTTACGAAGAGGGGTCGAGAACTGAAGCTTTCTTT
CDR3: CASSYEEGSRTEAFF

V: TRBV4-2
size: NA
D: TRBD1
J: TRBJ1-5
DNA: TGTGCCAGCAGCCAATCACTTACAGGGGGTGTTATCAATCAGCCCCAGCATTTT
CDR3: CASSQSLTGGVINQPQHF

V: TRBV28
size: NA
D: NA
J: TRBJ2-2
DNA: TGTGCCAGCGGCCGAGGGGGTAGGGACGGGGAGCTGTTTTTT
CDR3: CASGRGGRDGELFF

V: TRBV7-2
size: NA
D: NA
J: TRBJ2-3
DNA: TGTGCCAGCAGCACCTCTAGGGGGGGCAGCACAGATACGCAGTATTTT
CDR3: CASSTSRGGSTDTQYF

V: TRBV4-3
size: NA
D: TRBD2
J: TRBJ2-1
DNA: TGCGCCAGCAGCCAAGATTGGCGGGCGGGAGGGCCCTACAATGAGCAGTTCTTC
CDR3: CASSQDWRAGGPYNEQFF

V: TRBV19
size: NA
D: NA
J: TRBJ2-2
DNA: TGTGCCAGTAGTCCCGACACCGGGGAGCTGTTTTTT
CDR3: CASSPDTGELFF

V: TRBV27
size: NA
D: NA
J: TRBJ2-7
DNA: TGTGCCAGCAGTCCCCGACAGGTCCTGGGGTACGAGCAGTACTTC
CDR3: CASSPRQVLGYEQYF

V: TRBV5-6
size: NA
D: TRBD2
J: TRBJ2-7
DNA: TGTGCCAGCAGCTTAGGGGGAGCGGGAGCCTACTTC
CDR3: CASSLGGAGAYF

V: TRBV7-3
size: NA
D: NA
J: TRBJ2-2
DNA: TGTGCCAGCAGCTTAACCTTCAACACCGGGGAGCTGTTTTTT
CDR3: CASSLTFNTGELFF

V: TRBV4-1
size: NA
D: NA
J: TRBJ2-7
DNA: TGCGCCAGCAGCCAAGGTGTGAAAGGTATCCTCTCCTACGAGCAGTACTTC
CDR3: CASSQGVKGILSYEQYF

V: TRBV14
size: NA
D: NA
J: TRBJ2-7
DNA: TGTGCCAGCAGCCAGGTCGCCCGGGACACCGCCTACGAGCAGTACTTC
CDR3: CASSQVARDTAYEQYF

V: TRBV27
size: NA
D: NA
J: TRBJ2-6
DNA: TGTGCCAGCAGTTTAGCGGGGGCGCCTTATGGGGCCAACGTCCTGACTTTC
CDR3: CASSLAGAPYGANVLTF

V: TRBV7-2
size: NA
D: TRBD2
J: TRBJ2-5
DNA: TGTGCCAGCAGCTCAATGGGACTAGCGGGAGGTCAAGAGACCCAGTACTTC
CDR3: CASSSMGLAGGQETQYF

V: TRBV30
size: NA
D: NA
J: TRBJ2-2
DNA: TGTGCCTGGATTGTGGGGAGCGGATGGGACACCGGGGAGCTGTTTTTT
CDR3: CAWIVGSGWDTGELFF

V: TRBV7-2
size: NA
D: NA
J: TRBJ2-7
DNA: TGTGCCAGCAGCTTAGGGGGTCAGGGACTCCTCTACGAGCAGTACTTC
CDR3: CASSLGGQGLLYEQYF

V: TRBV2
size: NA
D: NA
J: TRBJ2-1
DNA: TGTGCCAGCGTAGGGGACTGGTCGGCCTACAATGAGCAGTTCTTC
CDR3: CASVGDWSAYNEQFF

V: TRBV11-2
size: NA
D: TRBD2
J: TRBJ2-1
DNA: TGTGCCAGCAGCGGACGGGAGGGACTCTACAATGAGCAGTTCTTC
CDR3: CASSGREGLYNEQFF

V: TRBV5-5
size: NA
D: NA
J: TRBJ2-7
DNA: TGTGCCAGCTGGGGGAACGAGCAGTACTTC
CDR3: CASWGNEQYF

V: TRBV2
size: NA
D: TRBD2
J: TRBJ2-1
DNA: TGTGCCAGCAGTGGTAGACTAGCGGGAGTTTCCTACAATGAGCAGTTCTTC
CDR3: CASSGRLAGVSYNEQFF

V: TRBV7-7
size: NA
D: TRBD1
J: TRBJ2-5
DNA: TGTGCCAGCAGCTCTCGGGACAGAGAAGAGACCCAGTACTTC
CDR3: CASSSRDREETQYF

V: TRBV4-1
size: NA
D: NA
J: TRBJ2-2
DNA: TGCGCCAGCAGCCAAGATCGGTGGGGGGAGCTGTTTTTT
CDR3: CASSQDRWGELFF

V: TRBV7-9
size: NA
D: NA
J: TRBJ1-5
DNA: TGTGCCAGCAGCTCTACAGGGCTGGGTCAGCCCCAGCATTTT
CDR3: CASSSTGLGQPQHF

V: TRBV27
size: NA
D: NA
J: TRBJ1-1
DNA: TGTGCCAGCAGTTTTCTAGGGAGAACTGAAGCTTTCTTT
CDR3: CASSFLGRTEAFF

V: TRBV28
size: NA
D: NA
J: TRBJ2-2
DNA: TGTGCCAGCAGTTTAATCCCCAGGGCGACCGGGGAGCTGTTTTTT
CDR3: CASSLIPRATGELFF

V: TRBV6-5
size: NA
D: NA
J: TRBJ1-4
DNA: TGTGCCAGCAGTTACCTCGGACAGCCCGGCGGTGAAAAACTGTTTTTT
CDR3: CASSYLGQPGGEKLFF

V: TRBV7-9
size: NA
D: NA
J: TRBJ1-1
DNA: TGTGCCAGCAGCTTAGGTCAGACGACCGGGGACACTGAAGCTTTCTTT
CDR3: CASSLGQTTGDTEAFF

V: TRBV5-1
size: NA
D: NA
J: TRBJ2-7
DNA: TGCGCCAGCAGCTTAGCGGCCATACCCCGCTACGAGCAGTACTTC
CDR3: CASSLAAIPRYEQYF

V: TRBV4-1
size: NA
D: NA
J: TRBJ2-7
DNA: TGCGCCAGCAGCCAAGGGGAGGGGGCCTACGAGCAGTACTTC
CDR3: CASSQGEGAYEQYF

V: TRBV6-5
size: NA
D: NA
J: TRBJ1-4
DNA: TGTGCCAGCAGTTGGGGAATTGCAACTAATGAAAAACTGTTTTTT
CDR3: CASSWGIATNEKLFF

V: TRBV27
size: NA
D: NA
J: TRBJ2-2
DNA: TGTGCCAGCAGTACGACCGGGGAGCTGTTTTTT
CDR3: CASSTTGELFF

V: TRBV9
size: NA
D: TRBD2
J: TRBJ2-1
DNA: TGTGCCAGCAGCAACCGAACGCGACTAGCGGGAGCCCATGAGCAGTTCTTC
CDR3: CASSNRTRLAGAHEQFF

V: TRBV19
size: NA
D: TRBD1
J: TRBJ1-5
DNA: TGTGCCAGTACATTTATTAAGGACAGGGATAATCAGCCCCAGCATTTT
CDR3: CASTFIKDRDNQPQHF

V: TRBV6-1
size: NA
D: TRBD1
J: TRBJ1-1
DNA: TGTGCCAGCAGATGGGGGACAGGGCTGAACACTGAAGCTTTCTTT
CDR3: CASRWGTGLNTEAFF

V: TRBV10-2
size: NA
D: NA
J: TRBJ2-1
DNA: TGCGCCAGCAGTGAGTCGACTCTAGGAGGGAGTAACAGTGAGCAGTTCTTC
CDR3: CASSESTLGGSNSEQFF

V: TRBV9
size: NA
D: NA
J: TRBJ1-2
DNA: TGTGCCAGCAGCGTAGGGTACAGTAACTATGGCTACACCTTC
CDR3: CASSVGYSNYGYTF

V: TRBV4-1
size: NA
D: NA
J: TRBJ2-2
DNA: TGCGCCAGCAGCCAAGATCGGACGAGCGGGCCTGCGAACACCGGGGAGCTGTTTTTT
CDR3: CASSQDRTSGPANTGELFF

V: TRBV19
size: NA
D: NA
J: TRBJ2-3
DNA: TGTGCCAGTAGTATGACGAGGCAGGGCCCTGACGATACGCAGTATTTT
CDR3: CASSMTRQGPDDTQYF

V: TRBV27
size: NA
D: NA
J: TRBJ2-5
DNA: TGTGCCAGCAGGCCCGCAGGGAAGGCAGAGACCCAGTACTTC
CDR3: CASRPAGKAETQYF

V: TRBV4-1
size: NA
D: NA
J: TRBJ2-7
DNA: TGCGCCAGCAGCCAACCTACCTCAGGGCCAGGGCAGTACTTC
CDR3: CASSQPTSGPGQYF

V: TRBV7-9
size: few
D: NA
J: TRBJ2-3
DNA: TGTGCCAGCAGCTTAGCGGGAGTTCCAGATACGCAGTATTTT
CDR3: CASSLAGVPDTQYF

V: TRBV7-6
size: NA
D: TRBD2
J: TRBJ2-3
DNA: TGTGCCAGCAGTCCGGGTGGAGCGGGAGAGACGCAGTATTTT
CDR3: CASSPGGAGETQYF

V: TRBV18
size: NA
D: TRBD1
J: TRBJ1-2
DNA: TGTGCCAGCTCACCACCGCTTTCCGGGACAGGGGACGGCTACACCTTC
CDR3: CASSPPLSGTGDGYTF

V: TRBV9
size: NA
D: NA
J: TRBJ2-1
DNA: TGTGCCAGCAGCGTAGACAGGGATAATGAGCAGTTCTTC
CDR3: CASSVDRDNEQFF

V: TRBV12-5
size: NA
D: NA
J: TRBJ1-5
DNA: TGTGCTAGTGGTTTGGGGGGAGGGCCCCAGCATTTT
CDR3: CASGLGGGPQHF

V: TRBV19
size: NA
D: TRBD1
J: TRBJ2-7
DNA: TGTGCCAGTAGTGCCCGGGACAGGGTCTACGAGCAGTACTTC
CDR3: CASSARDRVYEQYF